This TCR beta chain was recorded in a study of T cell responses to AZD1222 COVID-19 vaccine. Of note for this clone: Other DNA sequences of this sample code for an identical CDR3.

Sequencing was performed with immunoSEQ multiplex PCR; in TCRdb, only in-frame clones are kept and a portion is missing. The sample contains about 120,000 clones, about nine tenths of which appear only once. The V gene lost 5 bases and the J gene lost 4 bases, with 9 bases spanning the gap. The CDR3 has 12 residues. Per the germline V gene, CDR1 is SNHLY and CDR2 is FYNNEI. The rearrangement uses TRBV2 and TRBJ2-7, with D uncertain. The receptor's source is an adult who received the AZD1222 COVID-19 vaccine. The sequencing used peripheral blood, collected 28 days after the second AZD1222 dose. The CDR3: CASSYSSYEQYF. CDR3 coding DNA: TGTGCCAGCAGTTATAGTTCATACGAGCAGTACTTC.